This TCR beta chain comes out of a study of blood T cell repertoires in COVID-19. Study-wide background: From the United States, Italy and Spain came samples of acute and convalescent COVID-19. From T cells, B-cell-depleted T cells, or PBMCs came the material, which was cDNA or gDNA.

In the original workflow: Counts of nucleated cells, estimated from reference gene primer amplification, were obtained. Using immunoSEQ multiplex PCR, the repertoire was profiled, and TCRdb retains in-frame clones only, with some absent. The DNA gave D and trimming, while V, J and clone size come from that table. The data show 300,000 or so clones, with approximately 89% seen just once and approximately 7.2% held by the top ten. This sequence was found in a woman aged 25 to 39 who had recovered from COVID-19. The sequencing input was peripheral blood.

CDR3 DNA sequence: TGTGCCAGCAGTCCGGAGGGGGGGCCTCATATTTACGAGCAGTACTTC. This gives the protein CASSPEGGPHIYEQYF. This sequence joins TRBV28 and TRBJ2-7, with D possibly being TRBD2 (7 bases). The V gene's germline CDR1 is MDHEN and CDR2 SYDVKM. Trimming stripped 5 bases from V and 4 bases from J, with 21 bases between. The CDR3 extends over 16 amino acids.